The 5 T cell receptor beta chains listed next were all sequenced from one sample in a study of T cells in Graves' hyperthyroidism and ophthalmopathy. Amplification of TCR beta CDR3 regions used RNA as the template. Carried out on the TCR CDR3, a first-round RT-PCR used the HTBI primer set. Each CDR3 protein is one row after TCRdb ran MiXCR on the multiplex PCR reads. The sample holds a few hundred thousand distinct CDR3 sequences, 15% to 20% seen once. The source material was blood. The source of these receptors is a woman in her thirties or forties with Graves' ophthalmopathy.

This clonotype was counted at least ten times. The genes are TRBV28 and TRBJ1-1, with 7 bases matching TRBD1. From germline, CDR1 is MDHEN and CDR2 SYDVKM. The ends lost 10 bases at V and 6 bases at J; junction bases unmatched: 14. The CDR3 contains 14 residues. The CDR3 coding sequence is TGTGCCATCCGAACCTCAGGGGGGGAAGCTGAAGCTTTCTTT. It translates to CAIRTSGGEAEAFF.

This clonotype was found many times. V gene TRBV5-1 combines with J gene TRBJ2-7; 7 bases fit TRBD1. CDR3 length: 15 amino acids. Germline V gene lookup returns CDR1 SGHRS and CDR2 YFSETQ. V dropped 5 bases and J dropped 0; count of bases not matched to a gene: 8. CDR3 in amino acids: CASRQKQGSSYEQYF. The CDR3 DNA follows: TGCGCCAGCAGACAGAAACAGGGGAGCTCCTACGAGCAGTACTTC. The full variable domain, in which reference TRBV5-1 and TRBJ2-7 provide the parts outside the CDR3, is KAGVTQTPRYLIKTRGQQVTLSCSPISGHRSVSWYQQTPGQGLQFLFEYFSETQRNKGNFPGRFSGRQFSNSRSEMNVSTLELGDSALYLCASRQKQGSSYEQYFGPGTRLTVT.

V gene TRBV27 combines with J gene TRBJ2-7; 8 bases map to TRBD1. There are 14 residues in the CDR3. Germline CDR1 MNHEY, CDR2 SMNVEV (reference sequence). V lost 8 bases to trimming and J lost 3 bases; unmatched junction nucleotides: 9. The CDR3 reads CASPLPGTGYEQYF. The CDR3 nucleotides are TGTGCCAGCCCCCTTCCGGGGACAGGCTACGAGCAGTACTTC.

This clonotype showed up many times. The rearrangement links TRBV19 to TRBJ1-1; unclear D gene. This CDR3 region has 16 residues. Per germline, CDR1 LNHDA and CDR2 SQIVND (reference sequence). Trimming removed 3 bases from V and 5 bases from J, with 19 bases in between. CDR3 coding DNA: TGTGCCAGTAGTATGGACCCTCGCCCTAGGGAAACTGAAGCTTTCTTT. Protein product: CASSMDPRPRETEAFF.

This clonotype was recorded at least ten times. This chain joins TRBV12-3 or TRBV12-4 and TRBJ1-2; no definite D call. CDR3 length: 14 residues. With 6 bases removed from V and 4 bases from J, the gap between germline ends came to 15 bases. The CDR3 protein is CASSPIRAGYGYTF. For the CDR3, the DNA is TGTGCCAGCAGCCCAATAAGGGCGGGCTATGGCTACACCTTC.